This T cell receptor (beta chain) is from a study of blood T cell repertoires in COVID-19. The length of the CDR3 is 13 residues. The germline V gene has CDR1 SEHNR and CDR2 FQNEAQ (reference sequence). Trimming took 7 bases from V and 6 from J; bases not matched to a gene: 4. The protocol was immunoSEQ multiplex PCR, while the TCRdb copy is restricted to in-frame clones and leaves out a portion. The table lists hundreds of thousands of clones, approximately 86% of them singletons, with around 2.7% in the top ten. What was sequenced was peripheral blood. This receptor was taken from a man aged 55 to 69 with acute or convalescent COVID-19. V usage is TRBV7-9 and J usage is TRBJ2-1, with 9 bases fitting TRBD1. CDR3 sequence: CASTQTGGNEQFF. In DNA form, the CDR3 reads TGTGCCAGCACCCAGACAGGGGGCAATGAGCAGTTCTTC.